This T cell receptor (beta chain) comes out of a study of beta chain features in type 1 diabetes. The CDR3 extends over 15 amino acids. Trimming shortened V by 1 base and J by 7 bases, and 14 bases separated the two germline ends. Germline lookup yields CDR1 SGHTA and CDR2 FQGNSA. Sequencing targeted expressed TCRB transcripts, as all isolated RNA had been reverse transcribed. Only in-frame clones appear in the TCRdb table, and some are missing; sequencing was by immunoSEQ multiplex PCR. The sample carries some 250,000 clones, 11% recorded once. For this clone: Its antigen is unknown.

Whole-study results and caveats: Unsettled here was the matter of whether HLA type influences TCRB rearrangement. At VDJ recombination sites, type 1 diabetes patients had fewer insertions and more deleted nucleotides. Significant though moderate, a shortening of TCRB CDR3s appeared in all four CD4+ subsets of Type 1 diabetes patients. Patients' naive, central memory and Treg TCRB repertoires seemed closer to one another than those of healthy donors.

The chain recombines TRBV7-2 with TRBJ1-5; D unresolved. The sample was naive CD4+ T cells from blood. The source of this sequence is a man aged 25 to 40 with type 1 diabetes. The chain's CDR3 is CASSLGIGDGQPQHF. In nucleotides, the CDR3 is TGTGCCAGCAGCTTAGGGATAGGAGATGGCCAGCCCCAGCATTTT.